A single sample gave rise to the 15 T cell receptor beta chains below, sequenced in a study of PD-1 blockade in classical Hodgkin lymphoma. Measured with immunoSEQ multiplex PCR; TCRdb has only the in-frame clones, and not every one. The sample yields under 40,000 clones, 81% seen once. Time point described: cycle 4 day 1 (C4D1), after more than five weeks of nivolumab. No patient escaped relapse after autologous stem cell transplantation, and brentuximab vedotin exposure varied. The material was peripheral blood mononuclear cells (PBMCs), obtained before the fourth cycle of nivolumab. The origin of the receptors is a human donor with classical Hodgkin lymphoma.

This rearrangement joins TRBV6-6 to TRBJ1-1; D unresolved. The CDR3 contains 15 residues. V lost 6 bases to trimming and J lost 1 base, with 15 bases between them. From germline, CDR1 is MNHNY and CDR2 SVGAGI (reference sequence). The CDR3: CASRSEGWGNTEAFF. The CDR3 DNA reads as TGTGCCAGCAGGTCAGAAGGGTGGGGGAACACTGAAGCTTTCTTT.

This clone appeared once. The chain carries TRBV5-1 and TRBJ2-7; D is undetermined. Germline V gene lookup returns CDR1 SGHRS and CDR2 YFSETQ. The CDR3 contains 13 residues. V was trimmed by 2 bases and J by 4 bases, leaving 10 bases between them. The CDR3 loop is CASSLGRNYEQYF. In nucleotides, the CDR3 is TGCGCCAGCAGCTTAGGCAGAAATTACGAGCAGTACTTC.

The V and J genes are TRBV5-4 and TRBJ2-2; 7 nucleotides match TRBD1. This CDR3 has 15 amino acids. Per germline, CDR1 SGHNT and CDR2 YYREEE (reference sequence). The J segment lost 6 bases and the V segment lost 2 bases, leaving 7 bases of the junction unmatched. CDR3 amino acids: CASSLRQGGSGELFF. CDR3 bases: TGTGCCAGCAGCTTAAGACAGGGCGGTTCCGGGGAGCTGTTTTTT.

V usage is TRBV25-1 and J usage is TRBJ2-1, with D perhaps TRBD1 (5 bases). This CDR3 spans 13 amino acids. The V gene lost 5 bases and the J gene lost 8 bases, with 13 bases spanning the gap. Germline-derived CDR1 and CDR2 are MGHDK and SYGVNS. CDR3 sequence: CASSPQGMDEQFF. For the CDR3, the DNA is TGTGCCAGCAGTCCTCAGGGCATGGATGAGCAGTTCTTC.

The chain links TRBV10-3 to TRBJ1-1, with 12 bases matching TRBD1. The germline CDR1 and CDR2 sequences are ENHRY and SYGVKD. With V trimmed by 6 bases and J by 7 bases, 6 bases remained unmatched. The CDR3 runs to 14 residues. Here the CDR3 DNA reads TGTGCCATCAGCGGGACAGGGGGCCCTTTTGAAGCTTTCTTT. Translating gives CAISGTGGPFEAFF.

V and J are TRBV4-2 and TRBJ2-1, with D perhaps TRBD2 (5 bases). Per germline, CDR1 LGHNA and CDR2 YNFKEQ. Trimming cost V 0 bases and J 16 bases, with 7 bases left between them. CDR3 length equals 10 residues. CDR3 sequence: CASSQDRLFF. Here the CDR3 DNA reads TGTGCCAGCAGCCAAGATAGACTATTCTTC.

This clone was detected once. The rearrangement links TRBV5-6 to TRBJ1-2, with 12 bases lining up with TRBD1. The CDR3 consists of 13 residues. Germline CDR1 reads SGHDT; CDR2 reads YYEEEE. CDR3 protein: CAAGTGGVEGYTF. CDR3 coding DNA: TGTGCGGCAGGGACAGGGGGCGTAGAGGGCTACACCTTC.

This clone has just one count. The rearrangement links TRBV11-3 to TRBJ2-2; perhaps TRBD1 as D (5 bases). This CDR3 is built from 16 residues. Germline values: CDR1 SGHNT, CDR2 YENEEA. V was cut by 6 bases and J by 1 base, with 15 bases left in between. CDR3 region: CASSPRTQENTGELFF. DNA for the CDR3: TGTGCCAGCAGTCCTCGGACACAAGAGAACACCGGGGAGCTGTTTTTT.

The V call is TRBV6-5, the J call TRBJ1-2; D possibly corresponds to TRBD1 (6 bases). This CDR3 is built from 13 residues. V lost 0 bases, J lost 8 bases, and 10 bases lay in between. Germline V CDR1 and CDR2: MNHEY, SVGAGI. The CDR3 sequence: CASSYSQGGGYTF. DNA of the CDR3: TGTGCCAGCAGTTACTCACAGGGCGGGGGCTACACCTTC.

The V call is TRBV13, the J call TRBJ2-1; the D is unclear. The CDR3 length is 15 residues. V lost 5 bases and J lost 1, with 12 bases in between. Germline V CDR1 and CDR2: PRHDT, FYEKMQ (reference sequence). The CDR3 protein is CASSRRRNSYNEQFF. DNA for the CDR3: TGTGCCAGCAGCCGAAGACGGAATTCCTACAATGAGCAGTTCTTC.

This chain joins TRBV6-1 and TRBJ2-7; D uncertain. CDR1 is MNHNS and CDR2 is SASEGT in the germline V gene. The CDR3 is 11 amino acids. V shed 2 bases and J shed 3 bases, with 2 bases lying between them. CDR3 DNA: TGTGCCAGCAGTGAATACTACGAGCAGTACGTC. It yields the protein CASSEYYEQYV.

The chain combines TRBV30 with TRBJ2-2; TRBD2 matches at 8 bases. Germline values: CDR1 GTSNPN, CDR2 SVGIG (reference sequence). The CDR3 totals 15 residues. V trimming: 0 bases; J trimming: 6 bases; junction bases outside the gene matches: 6. CDR3 nucleotide sequence: TGTGCCTGGAGTGTACAGCGGGAGCAAGCCGGGGAGCTGTTTTTT. Protein: CAWSVQREQAGELFF.

V and J are TRBV7-2 and TRBJ2-1; tentative D call: TRBD1 (5 bases). Germline V lookup: CDR1 SGHTA, CDR2 FQGNSA. V lost 5 bases, J lost 2 bases, and 16 bases lay in between. The CDR3 runs 16 residues. This CDR3 is CASSPQGRAPYNEQFF. The CDR3 nucleotides are TGTGCCAGCAGCCCCCAGGGCAGGGCACCCTACAATGAGCAGTTCTTC.

The chain carries TRBV30 and TRBJ1-2; weak D call: TRBD1 (5 bases). Trimming removed 5 bases from V and 3 bases from J, with 13 bases in between. The CDR3 covers 13 residues. Germline V gene lookup returns CDR1 GTSNPN and CDR2 SVGIG (reference sequence). The chain's CDR3 is CAWDREGDYGYTF. The CDR3 bases are TGTGCCTGGGATCGGGAAGGGGACTATGGCTACACCTTC.

This clone was picked up one time. CDR3 DNA sequence: TGTGCCAGCAGTTTTGTTAGCAATCAGCCCCAGCATTTT. This codes for CASSFVSNQPQHF. The V gene is TRBV11-2, the J gene TRBJ1-5; D not resolved. CDR3 size: 13 residues. Germline lookup yields CDR1 SGHAT and CDR2 FQNNGV. V was pared by 6 bases and J by 0 bases, with 6 bases between. Full variable domain (outside the CDR3, taken from reference TRBV11-2 and TRBJ1-5): EAGVAQSPRYKIIEKRQSVAFWCNPISGHATLYWYQQILGQGPKLLIQFQNNGVVDDSQLPKDRFSAERLKGVDSTLKIQPAKLEDSAVYLCASSFVSNQPQHFGDGTRLSIL.